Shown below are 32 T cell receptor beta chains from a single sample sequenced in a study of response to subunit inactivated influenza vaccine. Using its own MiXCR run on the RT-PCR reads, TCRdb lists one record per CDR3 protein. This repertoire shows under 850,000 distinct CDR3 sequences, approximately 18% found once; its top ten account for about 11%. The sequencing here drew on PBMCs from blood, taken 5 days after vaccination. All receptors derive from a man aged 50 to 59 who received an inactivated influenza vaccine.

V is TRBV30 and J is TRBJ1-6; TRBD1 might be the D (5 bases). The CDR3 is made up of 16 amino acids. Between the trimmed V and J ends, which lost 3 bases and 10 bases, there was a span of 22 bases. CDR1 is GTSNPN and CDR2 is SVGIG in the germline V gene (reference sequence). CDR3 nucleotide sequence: TGTGCCTGGAGAAAACTCCGGGACCAGGCGTCCTCACCCCTCCACTTT. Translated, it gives CAWRKLRDQASSPLHF.

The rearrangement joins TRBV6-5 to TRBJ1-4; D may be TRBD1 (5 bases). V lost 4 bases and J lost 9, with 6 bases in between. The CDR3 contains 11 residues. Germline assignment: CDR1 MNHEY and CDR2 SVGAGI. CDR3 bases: TGTGCCAGCAGTTCGGGACAAAAACTGTTTTTT. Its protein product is CASSSGQKLFF.

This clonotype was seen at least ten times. This chain's CDR3 is CASSLMGHASTDTQYF. The DNA of the CDR3 is TGTGCCAGCAGCCTAATGGGACATGCGAGCACAGATACGCAGTATTTT. The rearrangement links TRBV7-2 to TRBJ2-3, with a weak D call TRBD1 (6 bases). The CDR3 covers 16 residues. Germline V gene lookup returns CDR1 SGHTA and CDR2 FQGNSA. Trimming pared 5 bases from V and 0 bases from J, leaving 15 bases between.

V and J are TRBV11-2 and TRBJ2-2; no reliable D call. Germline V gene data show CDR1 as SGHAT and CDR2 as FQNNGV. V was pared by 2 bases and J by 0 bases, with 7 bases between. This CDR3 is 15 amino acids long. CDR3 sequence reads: CASSLITANTGELFF. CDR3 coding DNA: TGTGCCAGCAGCTTAATTACAGCGAACACCGGGGAGCTGTTTTTT.

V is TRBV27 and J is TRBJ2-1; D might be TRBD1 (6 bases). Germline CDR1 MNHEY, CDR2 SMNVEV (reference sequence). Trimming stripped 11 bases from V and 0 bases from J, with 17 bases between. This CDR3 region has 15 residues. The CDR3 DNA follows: TGTGCCTCCGGCGAGGGGGTACTCTCCTACAATGAGCAGTTCTTC. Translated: CASGEGVLSYNEQFF.

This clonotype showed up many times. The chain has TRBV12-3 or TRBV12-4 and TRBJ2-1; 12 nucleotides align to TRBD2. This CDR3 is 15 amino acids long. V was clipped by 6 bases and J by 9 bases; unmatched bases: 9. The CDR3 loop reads CASSTLAGGPTEQFF. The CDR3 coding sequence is TGTGCCAGCAGCACTCTAGCGGGGGGGCCAACTGAGCAGTTCTTC.

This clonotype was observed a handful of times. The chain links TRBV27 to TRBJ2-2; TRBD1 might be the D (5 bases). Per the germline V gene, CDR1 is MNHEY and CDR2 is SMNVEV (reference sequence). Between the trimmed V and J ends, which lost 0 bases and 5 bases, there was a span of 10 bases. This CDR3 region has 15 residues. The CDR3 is CASSLSDSFTGELFF. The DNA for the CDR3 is TGTGCCAGCAGTTTATCCGACAGTTTTACCGGGGAGCTGTTTTTT.

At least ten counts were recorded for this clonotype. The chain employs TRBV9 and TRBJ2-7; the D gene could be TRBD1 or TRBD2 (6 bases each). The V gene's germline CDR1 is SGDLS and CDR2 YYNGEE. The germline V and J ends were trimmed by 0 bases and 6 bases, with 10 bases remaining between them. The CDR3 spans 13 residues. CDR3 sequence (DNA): TGTGCCAGCAGCGTAGATAGGGGGGCCGAGCAGTACTTC. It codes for CASSVDRGAEQYF.

The CDR3 protein is CASSQSVSRSPSYNEQFF. CDR3 in DNA: TGCGCCAGCAGCCAGTCTGTAAGTCGATCCCCATCCTACAATGAGCAGTTCTTC. J is TRBJ2-1 and V is TRBV4-1, with D uncertain. The germline gives CDR1 MGHRA, CDR2 YSYEKL. This CDR3 has 18 residues. The germline V and J ends were trimmed by 3 bases and 1 base, with 19 bases remaining between them.

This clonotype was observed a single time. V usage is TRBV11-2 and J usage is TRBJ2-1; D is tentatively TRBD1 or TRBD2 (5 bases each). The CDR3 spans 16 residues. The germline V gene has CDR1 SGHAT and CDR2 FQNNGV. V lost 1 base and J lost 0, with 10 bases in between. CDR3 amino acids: CASSLVIGTSYNEQFF. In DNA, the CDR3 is TGTGCCAGCAGCTTAGTGATAGGGACCTCCTACAATGAGCAGTTCTTC.

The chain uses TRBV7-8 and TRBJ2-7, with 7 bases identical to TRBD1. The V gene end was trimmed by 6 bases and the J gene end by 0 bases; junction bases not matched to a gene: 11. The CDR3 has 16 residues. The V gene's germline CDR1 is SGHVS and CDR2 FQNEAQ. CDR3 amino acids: CASRKGGGRHSYEQYF. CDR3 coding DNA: TGTGCCAGCAGAAAAGGGGGCGGACGGCACTCCTACGAGCAGTACTTC.

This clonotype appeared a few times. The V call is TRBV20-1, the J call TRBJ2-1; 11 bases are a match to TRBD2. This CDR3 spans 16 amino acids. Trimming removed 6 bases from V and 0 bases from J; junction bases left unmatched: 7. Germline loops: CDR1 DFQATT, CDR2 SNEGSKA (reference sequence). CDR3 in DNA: TGCAGTGCGGCTAGCGGGGGGCTTACCTCCTACAATGAGCAGTTCTTC. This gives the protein CSAASGGLTSYNEQFF.

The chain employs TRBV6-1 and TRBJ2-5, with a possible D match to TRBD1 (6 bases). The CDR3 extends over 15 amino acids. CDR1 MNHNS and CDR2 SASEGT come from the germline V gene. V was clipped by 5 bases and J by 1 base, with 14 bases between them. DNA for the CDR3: TGTGCCAGCAGTCTTCGGACAGCACTCCAAGAGACCCAGTACTTC. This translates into CASSLRTALQETQYF.

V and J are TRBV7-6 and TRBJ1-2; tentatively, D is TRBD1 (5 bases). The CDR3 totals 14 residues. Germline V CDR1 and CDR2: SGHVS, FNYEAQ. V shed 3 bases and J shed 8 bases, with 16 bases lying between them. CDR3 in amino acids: CASSFSGVDGGYTF. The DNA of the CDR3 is TGTGCCAGCAGCTTTTCGGGGGTCGACGGAGGCTACACCTTC. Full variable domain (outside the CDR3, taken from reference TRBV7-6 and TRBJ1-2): GAGVSQSPRYKVTKRGQDVALRCDPISGHVSLYWYRQALGQGPEFLTYFNYEAQQDKSGLPNDRFSAERPEGSISTLTIQRTEQRDSAMYRCASSFSGVDGGYTFGSGTRLTVV.

The CDR3 DNA is TGTGCCAGCAGTCCCCCCGGCGGGGGGCCCCAGCATTTT. This encodes CASSPPGGGPQHF. V gene TRBV27 combines with J gene TRBJ1-5; D is possibly TRBD1 (5 bases). The CDR3 is made up of 13 amino acids. Germline values: CDR1 MNHEY, CDR2 SMNVEV (reference sequence). Trimming removed 5 bases from V and 9 bases from J, with 14 bases in between.

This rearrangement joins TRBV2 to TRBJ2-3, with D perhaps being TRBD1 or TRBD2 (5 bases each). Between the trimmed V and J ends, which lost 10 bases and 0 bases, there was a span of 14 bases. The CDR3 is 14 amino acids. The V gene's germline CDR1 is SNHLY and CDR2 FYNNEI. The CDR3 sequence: CATSGTPSTDTQYF. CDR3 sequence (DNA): TGTGCCACGTCAGGGACGCCGAGCACAGATACGCAGTATTTT.

The CDR3 sequence: CASSLSALTATGYTF. The CDR3 coding sequence is TGTGCCAGCAGTTTATCCGCCTTGACCGCTACCGGCTACACCTTC. V usage is TRBV12-3 or TRBV12-4 and J usage is TRBJ1-2; D is unresolved. CDR3 size: 15 residues. V dropped 2 bases and J dropped 8 bases, with 18 bases sitting between them.

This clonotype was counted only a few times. As DNA, the CDR3 is TGTGCCAGCAGTTTAGGAGGGAGTGCGATCTACGAGCAGTACTTC. Translating it yields CASSLGGSAIYEQYF. This chain uses TRBV27 with TRBJ2-7; tentatively, D is TRBD2 (6 bases). The V gene lost 2 bases and the J gene lost 3 bases, with 14 bases spanning the gap. The CDR3 is 15 amino acids. Germline CDR1 is MNHEY and CDR2 is SMNVEV (reference sequence).

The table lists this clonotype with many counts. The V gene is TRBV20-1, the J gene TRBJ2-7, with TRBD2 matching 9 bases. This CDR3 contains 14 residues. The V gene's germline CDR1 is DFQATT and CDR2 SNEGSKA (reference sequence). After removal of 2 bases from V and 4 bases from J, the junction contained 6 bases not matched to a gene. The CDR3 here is CSARLTSGSYEQYF. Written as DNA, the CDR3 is TGCAGTGCTAGATTGACTAGCGGATCTTACGAGCAGTACTTC.

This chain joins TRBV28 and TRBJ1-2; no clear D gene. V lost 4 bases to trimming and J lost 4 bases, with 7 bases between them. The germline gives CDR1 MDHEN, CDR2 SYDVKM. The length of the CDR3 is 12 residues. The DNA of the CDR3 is TGTGCCAGCAGTTCAGTGGCCTATGGCTACACCTTC. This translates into CASSSVAYGYTF.

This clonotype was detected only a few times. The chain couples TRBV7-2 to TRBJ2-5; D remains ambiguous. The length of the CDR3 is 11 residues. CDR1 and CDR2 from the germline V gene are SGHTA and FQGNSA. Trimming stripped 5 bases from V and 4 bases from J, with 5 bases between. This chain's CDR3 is CASSTLETQYF. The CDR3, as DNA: TGTGCCAGCAGCACCCTAGAGACCCAGTACTTC.

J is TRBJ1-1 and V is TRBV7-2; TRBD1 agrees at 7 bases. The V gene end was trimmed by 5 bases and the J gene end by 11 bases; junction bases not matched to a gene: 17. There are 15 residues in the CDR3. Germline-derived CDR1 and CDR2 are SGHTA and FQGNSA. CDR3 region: CASSVQGSRRGTAFF. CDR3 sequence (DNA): TGTGCCAGCAGCGTACAGGGGTCCCGAAGAGGGACGGCTTTCTTT.

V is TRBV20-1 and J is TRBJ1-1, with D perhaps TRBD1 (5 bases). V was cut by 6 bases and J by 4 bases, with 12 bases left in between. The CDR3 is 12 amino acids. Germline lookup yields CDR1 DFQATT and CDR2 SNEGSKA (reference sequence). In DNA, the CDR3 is TGCAGTGCAACCGACAGTGTCACTGAAGCTTTCTTT. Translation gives CSATDSVTEAFF.

In DNA form, the CDR3 reads TGCAGTGCTGCGGCCCCCGGGACAGATAATTCACCCCTCCACTTT. Translation gives CSAAAPGTDNSPLHF. The chain has TRBV20-1 and TRBJ1-6, with 7 bases lining up with TRBD1. This CDR3 comprises 15 residues. The ends lost 5 bases at V and 5 bases at J; junction bases unmatched: 9. In germline, CDR1 is DFQATT, CDR2 SNEGSKA (reference sequence).

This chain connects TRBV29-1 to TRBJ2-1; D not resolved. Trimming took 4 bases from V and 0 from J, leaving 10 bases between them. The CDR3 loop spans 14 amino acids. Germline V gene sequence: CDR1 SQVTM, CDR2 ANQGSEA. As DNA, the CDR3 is TGCAGCGTTGGGCAGGCGAGCTCCTACAATGAGCAGTTCTTC. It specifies CSVGQASSYNEQFF.

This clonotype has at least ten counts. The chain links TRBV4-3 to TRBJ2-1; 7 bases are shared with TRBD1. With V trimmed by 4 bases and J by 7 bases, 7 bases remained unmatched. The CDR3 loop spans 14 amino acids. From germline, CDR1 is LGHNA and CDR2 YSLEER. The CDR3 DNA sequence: TGCGCCAGCAGCCTAAGACCACAGGGGAATGAGCAGTTCTTC. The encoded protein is CASSLRPQGNEQFF.

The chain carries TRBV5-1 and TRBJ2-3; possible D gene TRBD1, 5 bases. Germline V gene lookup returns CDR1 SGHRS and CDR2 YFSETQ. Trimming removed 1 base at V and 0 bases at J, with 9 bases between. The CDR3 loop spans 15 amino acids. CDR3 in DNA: TGCGCCAGCAGCTTGCCAGGGTCGAGCACAGATACGCAGTATTTT. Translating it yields CASSLPGSSTDTQYF.

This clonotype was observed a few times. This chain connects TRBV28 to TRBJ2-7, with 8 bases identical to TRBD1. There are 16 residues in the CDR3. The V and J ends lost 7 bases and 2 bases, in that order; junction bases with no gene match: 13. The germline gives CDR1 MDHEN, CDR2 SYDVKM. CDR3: CASKRPGTGETYEQYF. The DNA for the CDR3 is TGTGCCAGCAAAAGGCCAGGGACAGGCGAAACCTACGAGCAGTACTTC.

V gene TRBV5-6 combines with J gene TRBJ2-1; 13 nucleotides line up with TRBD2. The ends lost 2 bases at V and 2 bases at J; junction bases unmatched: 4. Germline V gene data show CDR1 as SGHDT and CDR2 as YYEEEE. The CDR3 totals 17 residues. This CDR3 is CASSLLAGGQTYNEQFF. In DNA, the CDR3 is TGTGCCAGCAGCTTACTAGCGGGGGGGCAAACCTACAATGAGCAGTTCTTC.

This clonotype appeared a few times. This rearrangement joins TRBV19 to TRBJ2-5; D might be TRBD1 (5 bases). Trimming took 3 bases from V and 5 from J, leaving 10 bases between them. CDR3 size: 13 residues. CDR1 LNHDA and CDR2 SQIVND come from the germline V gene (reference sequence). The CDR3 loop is CASSMGRIETQYF. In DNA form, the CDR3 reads TGTGCCAGTAGTATGGGGCGTATCGAGACCCAGTACTTC.

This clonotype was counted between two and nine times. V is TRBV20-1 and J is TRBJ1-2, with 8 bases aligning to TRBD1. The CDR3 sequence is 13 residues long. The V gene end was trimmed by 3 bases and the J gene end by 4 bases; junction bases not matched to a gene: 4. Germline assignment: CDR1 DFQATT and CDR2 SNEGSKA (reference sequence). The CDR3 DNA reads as TGCAGTGCTAGGAACGACAGGGGCTATGGCTACACCTTC. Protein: CSARNDRGYGYTF.

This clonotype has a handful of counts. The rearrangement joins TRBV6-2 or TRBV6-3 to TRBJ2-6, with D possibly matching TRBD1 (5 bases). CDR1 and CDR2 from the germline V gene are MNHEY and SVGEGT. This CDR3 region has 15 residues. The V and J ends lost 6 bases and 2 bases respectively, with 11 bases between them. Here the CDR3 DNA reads TGTGCCAGCAGACGCGCAGGGACTGGGGCCAACGTCCTGACTTTC. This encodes CASRRAGTGANVLTF.